This note documents a single T cell receptor beta chain sequence. The authors reverse transcribed all of the isolated RNA, so sequencing captured expressed TCRB transcripts. The table came from immunoSEQ multiplex PCR; TCRdb's copy has only in-frame clones and leaves some out. Here the sample spans roughly 450,000 clones, 10% to 12% being singletons. The sample originates from a study of beta chain features in type 1 diabetes. Background on the study: Patients and healthy donors were similar in age, gender and cell yields.

Germline loops: CDR1 MGHDK, CDR2 SYGVNS. This CDR3 region has 12 residues. V was clipped by 2 bases and J by 5 bases, with 6 bases between them. The sample was naive CD4+ T cells from blood. The chain is built from TRBV25-1 and TRBJ2-5; no clear D. This TCR was recovered from a woman younger than 30 in good health. The DNA for the CDR3 is TGTGCCAGCAGTGAAATATGGGAGACCCAGTACTTC. This sequence encodes CASSEIWETQYF.